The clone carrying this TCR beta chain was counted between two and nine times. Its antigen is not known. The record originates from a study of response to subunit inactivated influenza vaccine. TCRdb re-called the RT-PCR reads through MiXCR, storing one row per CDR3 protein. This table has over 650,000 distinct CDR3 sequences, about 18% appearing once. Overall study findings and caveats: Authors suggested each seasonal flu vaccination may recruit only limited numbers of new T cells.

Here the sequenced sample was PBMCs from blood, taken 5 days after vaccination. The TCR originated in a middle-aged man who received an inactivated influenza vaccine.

CDR3 DNA: TGCAGCGTTGAAGACCCAGCTGAGTATTTT. This codes for CSVEDPAEYF. The rearrangement joins TRBV29-1 to TRBJ2-3; D is unclear. This CDR3 spans 10 amino acids. Per germline, CDR1 SQVTM and CDR2 ANQGSEA. The V gene lost 0 bases and the J gene lost 13 bases, with 8 bases spanning the gap.